Shown below are 8 T cell receptor beta chains from a single sample sequenced in a study of T-cell memory formation after mild COVID-19. TCRdb itself ran the 5' RACE reads through MiXCR, one entry per CDR3 protein. Of 130,000 to 150,000 distinct CDR3 sequences listed, 15% to 20% are singletons. Sequences were obtained from PBMCs or a T cell subset sorted from them (not recorded which). The source of these receptors is an adult woman who had mild COVID-19 (a few samples of this study predate the infection). Cell type and time point are not known.

In DNA form, the CDR3 reads TGCGCCAGCAGCTTGGGGGGACTAGCGGGAGGAAGCACAGATACGCAGTATTTT. This codes for CASSLGGLAGGSTDTQYF. The rearrangement joins TRBV5-1 to TRBJ2-3; TRBD2 aligns across 15 bases. J gave up 0 bases and V 0 bases, and 2 bases lay outside the gene matches. The CDR3 is 18 amino acids. Germline V lookup: CDR1 SGHRS, CDR2 YFSETQ. Filled out from reference TRBV5-1 and TRBJ2-3, the complete variable domain reads KAGVTQTPRYLIKTRGQQVTLSCSPISGHRSVSWYQQTPGQGLQFLFEYFSETQRNKGNFPGRFSGRQFSNSRSEMNVSTLELGDSALYLCASSLGGLAGGSTDTQYFGPGTRLTVL.

V gene TRBV29-1 combines with J gene TRBJ1-1; weak D call: TRBD1 (5 bases). The CDR3 is 13 residues long. Germline values: CDR1 SQVTM, CDR2 ANQGSEA. V gave up 4 bases and J gave up 1 base, with 10 bases separating them. CDR3 bases: TGCAGCGTTGCCCAGACAGAGAACACTGAAGCTTTCTTT. This translates into CSVAQTENTEAFF.

This clonotype was seen ten or more times. The chain links TRBV29-1 to TRBJ2-2; D is unresolved. The germline gives CDR1 SQVTM, CDR2 ANQGSEA. V lost 5 bases to trimming and J lost 0 bases, with 7 bases between them. The CDR3 totals 13 residues. CDR3 sequence reads: CSVSSTNTGELFF. CDR3 coding DNA: TGCAGCGTTTCCTCAACGAACACCGGGGAGCTGTTTTTT.

The chain has TRBV24-1 and TRBJ2-5; TRBD2 matches 8 bases. This CDR3 spans 16 amino acids. J gave up 3 bases and V 3 bases, and 8 bases lay outside the gene matches. Per the germline V gene, CDR1 is KGHDR and CDR2 is SFDVKD. The CDR3 here is CATSDRAGGPKETQYF. The DNA of the CDR3 is TGTGCCACCAGTGATCGTGCGGGGGGCCCGAAAGAGACCCAGTACTTC.

This clonotype has a handful of counts. At one boundary the junction diverges from the germline segment, which might be a read error. The chain combines TRBV2 with TRBJ1-6; weak D call: TRBD1 (6 bases). Germline-derived CDR1 and CDR2 are SNHLY and FYNNEI. This CDR3 contains 15 residues. The CDR3 sequence is CASTRTASHNSPLHF. Written as DNA, the CDR3 is TGTGCCAGCACCCGGACAGCCTCCCATAATTCACCCCTCCACTTT.

The chain employs TRBV20-1 and TRBJ2-3; 12 bases are a match to TRBD2. From germline, CDR1 is DFQATT and CDR2 SNEGSKA (reference sequence). Germline trimming cut 1 base from V and 9 bases from J; bases unmatched to any gene: 8. CDR3 length equals 15 residues. For the CDR3, the DNA is TGCAGTGCTAGAGCCTCTAGCGGGGGGGCGGGGACGCAGTATTTT. This gives the protein CSARASSGGAGTQYF.

V and J are TRBV19 and TRBJ1-2, with no clear D. There are 15 residues in the CDR3. The germline V gene encodes CDR1 LNHDA and CDR2 SQIVND (reference sequence). V dropped 3 bases and J dropped 4 bases, with 15 bases sitting between them. In DNA, the CDR3 is TGTGCCAGTAGTATCGGACCGACTATCGGCTATGGCTACACCTTC. Its translation: CASSIGPTIGYGYTF.

The CDR3 coding sequence is TGCGCCAGCAGCCAAGAATGGATTAGCACAGATACGCAGTATTTT. This translates into CASSQEWISTDTQYF. The chain links TRBV4-3 to TRBJ2-3; no clear D. The CDR3 is made up of 15 amino acids. V was clipped by 0 bases and J by 0 bases, with 7 bases between them. The germline V gene has CDR1 LGHNA and CDR2 YSLEER.